Below are 26 T cell receptor beta chains sequenced from a single sample in a study of T-cell reconstitution after alpha-beta-depleted transplantation in children (dated by TCRdb to 2015 to 2016). The receptor library was made with PCR. The sequencer was an Illumina HiSeq 2500. TCR libraries were prepared with molecular barcoding, using unique molecular identifiers to normalize TCRbeta repertoire quantification. The public reads were run again by TCRdb, first through fastp at Q25 and then through MiXCR, and only productive beta chains were kept. Identical CDR3 proteins give one entry, which carries the most common genes and DNA. The sample contains approximately 510,000 distinct CDR3 sequences, about 16% of them found a single time. The ten most abundant clones make up 2.5% to 3.5% of the sample. Sequencing was performed on PBMCs from the stem cell graft donor, taken from the stem cell graft. These receptor sequences come from a human donor who donated a stem cell graft to a child with acute lymphoblastic leukemia.

The chain has TRBV29-1 and TRBJ2-3; D call uncertain. V lost 3 bases and J 0 bases, leaving 19 bases between the germline ends. The CDR3 is 17 residues long. The V gene's germline CDR1 is SQVTM and CDR2 ANQGSEA. The CDR3 DNA follows: TGCAGCGTTGACGAGGTTTGGAGCCATTCTAGCACAGATACGCAGTATTTT. The encoded protein is CSVDEVWSHSSTDTQYF.

The chain recombines TRBV5-4 with TRBJ2-7; either TRBD1 or TRBD2 may supply D (6 bases each). The CDR3 sequence is 19 residues long. The V end was cut by 1 base, the J end by 5 bases, with 28 bases between. The germline CDR1 and CDR2 sequences are SGHNT and YYREEE (reference sequence). The CDR3 reads CASSLKGGWTNLEVNEQYF. The CDR3, as DNA: TGTGCCAGCAGCTTGAAAGGGGGTTGGACTAACCTCGAGGTCAACGAGCAGTACTTC.

The rearrangement uses TRBV7-9 and TRBJ2-1, with D possibly TRBD2 on 5 matching bases. CDR1 and CDR2 (germline): SEHNR, FQNEAQ (reference sequence). Trimming cost V 6 bases and J 4 bases, with 19 bases left between them. CDR3 length equals 16 residues. CDR3 bases: TGTGCCAGCAGTCAAATTATAGGAGGACTTTACAATGAGCAGTTCTTC. Encoded protein: CASSQIIGGLYNEQFF. Together with reference TRBV7-9 and TRBJ2-1, the CDR3 gives the full variable domain: DTGVSQNPRHKITKRGQNVTFRCDPISEHNRLYWYRQTLGQGPEFLTYFQNEAQLEKSRLLSDRFSAERPKGSFSTLEIQRTEQGDSAMYLCASSQIIGGLYNEQFFGPGTRLTVL.

Only one count was recorded for this clonotype. V gene TRBV20-1 combines with J gene TRBJ2-7; 10 bases line up with TRBD2. The CDR3 totals 15 residues. Per germline, CDR1 DFQATT and CDR2 SNEGSKA (reference sequence). The V gene end was trimmed by 4 bases and the J gene end by 2 bases; junction bases not matched to a gene: 8. The CDR3 loop reads CSAIRLAGATYEQYF. CDR3 in DNA: TGCAGTGCTATTCGGCTAGCGGGAGCCACCTACGAGCAGTACTTC.

This clonotype was found a few times. The chain links TRBV11-2 to TRBJ2-7, with D perhaps TRBD2 (5 bases). Germline V CDR1 and CDR2: SGHAT, FQNNGV. V dropped 5 bases and J dropped 3 bases, with 17 bases sitting between them. CDR3 length: 15 residues. For the CDR3, the DNA is TGTGCCAGCAGCCCCGGACTCGGATGGTTCTACGAGCAGTACTTC. Its protein is CASSPGLGWFYEQYF.

V is TRBV27 and J is TRBJ1-1, with 7 nucleotides matching TRBD1. Trimming removed 7 bases from V and 2 bases from J; junction bases left unmatched: 7. CDR1 is MNHEY, CDR2 SMNVEV, per germline (reference sequence). The CDR3 spans 14 residues. The CDR3 DNA reads as TGTGCCAGCATCGGCTGGGACAGTAACACTGAAGCTTTCTTT. Translating it yields CASIGWDSNTEAFF.

V gene TRBV12-3 or TRBV12-4 combines with J gene TRBJ1-2; 8 bases match TRBD1. This CDR3 comprises 14 residues. J gave up 4 bases and V 3 bases, and 4 bases lay outside the gene matches. CDR3 loop: CASSLAGGFYGYTF. The CDR3 coding sequence is TGTGCCAGCAGTTTGGCAGGGGGCTTCTATGGCTACACCTTC.

The chain employs TRBV5-1 and TRBJ2-6; a weak D match, TRBD2 (6 bases). Trimming took off 6 bases at V and 2 bases at J, with 24 bases between the two ends. Per the germline V gene, CDR1 is SGHRS and CDR2 is YFSETQ. The CDR3 is made up of 19 amino acids. For the CDR3, the DNA is TGCGCCAGCACCAGCATGGGAGGCCTATTCACCGCTGGGGCCAACGTCCTGACTTTC. Protein product: CASTSMGGLFTAGANVLTF.

The chain combines TRBV20-1 with TRBJ2-5, with 7 bases fitting TRBD1. Germline loops: CDR1 DFQATT, CDR2 SNEGSKA (reference sequence). This CDR3 contains 16 residues. V shed 4 bases, J shed 2 bases, and the junction held 13 bases outside the gene matches. The CDR3 DNA follows: TGCAGTGCTACTTACGATAGGGGGCTGCTGCAAGAGACCCAGTACTTC. It specifies CSATYDRGLLQETQYF.

The chain is built from TRBV7-1 and TRBJ1-1, with no clear D. TRBV7-1 is reported as an ORF; its role is uncertain. The CDR3 is 15 residues long. Trimming took 8 bases from V and 0 from J, leaving 16 bases between them. The CDR3 bases are TGTGCCAGCCCGCCCCGTAAAGGAATGAACACTGAAGCTTTCTTT. The encoded protein is CASPPRKGMNTEAFF.

The V call is TRBV20-1, the J call TRBJ2-5; either TRBD1 or TRBD2 may fit D (5 bases each). The length of the CDR3 is 15 residues. From germline, CDR1 is DFQATT and CDR2 SNEGSKA (reference sequence). The V and J ends lost 5 bases and 5 bases respectively, with 21 bases between them. The CDR3 coding sequence is TGCAGTGCTCCCCCCGGGGACCGCCCGGGGGAGACCCAGTACTTC. This codes for CSAPPGDRPGETQYF.

The chain employs TRBV20-1 and TRBJ1-2; 7 bases line up with TRBD1. Germline CDR1 reads DFQATT; CDR2 reads SNEGSKA (reference sequence). The trim removed 6 bases at V and 4 bases at J, leaving 11 bases unmatched. The CDR3 sequence is 14 residues long. CDR3 coding DNA: TGCAGTGCAGGGCAGGGGGAGGGCAGCTATGGCTACACCTTC. This gives the protein CSAGQGEGSYGYTF.

The chain links TRBV12-3 or TRBV12-4 to TRBJ2-3; the match to TRBD1 covers 8 bases. This CDR3 has 15 amino acids. V dropped 8 bases and J dropped 4; count of bases not matched to a gene: 11. This chain's CDR3 is CASGRGQGLADTQYF. CDR3 DNA sequence: TGTGCCAGCGGGCGTGGACAGGGTCTTGCAGATACGCAGTATTTT.

The table lists this clonotype with many counts. V usage is TRBV12-3 or TRBV12-4 and J usage is TRBJ2-7, with 14 bases matching TRBD2. CDR3 size: 15 residues. V shed 3 bases and J 2 bases; nucleotides not matched to a gene: 0. The CDR3 region is CASSLGLAGAYEQYF. In nucleotides, the CDR3 is TGTGCCAGCAGTTTGGGACTAGCGGGAGCCTACGAGCAGTACTTC.

This clonotype was found many times. One end of the junction varies from germline; a read error may be responsible. CDR3 in amino acids: CASSLGDYNEQFF. CDR3 nucleotides: TGTGCCAGCAGCTTAGGGGACTACAATGAGCAGTTCTTC. The chain recombines TRBV5-1 with TRBJ2-1, with D maybe TRBD1 (5 bases). This CDR3 contains 13 residues. Germline-derived CDR1 and CDR2 are SGHRS and YFSETQ.

In its sample, this clonotype was seen a few times. CDR3 sequence reads: CASSLTVSYGYTF. CDR3 nucleotide sequence: TGCGCCAGCAGCTTAACAGTTTCTTATGGCTACACCTTC. V and J are TRBV5-1 and TRBJ1-2; D gene uncertain. The V gene's germline CDR1 is SGHRS and CDR2 YFSETQ. This CDR3 comprises 13 residues. V lost 2 bases and J 5 bases, leaving 10 bases between the germline ends. The full variable domain, with the rest looked up from reference TRBV5-1 and TRBJ1-2, is KAGVTQTPRYLIKTRGQQVTLSCSPISGHRSVSWYQQTPGQGLQFLFEYFSETQRNKGNFPGRFSGRQFSNSRSEMNVSTLELGDSALYLCASSLTVSYGYTFGSGTRLTVV.

This clonotype was detected a few times. The chain employs TRBV20-1 and TRBJ2-7, with a possible D match to TRBD2 (5 bases). Germline CDR1 and CDR2: DFQATT and SNEGSKA (reference sequence). With 7 bases removed from V and 2 bases from J, the gap between germline ends came to 9 bases. The CDR3 extends over 11 amino acids. The CDR3 coding sequence is TGCAGTGGGACTGCAGCCTACGAGCAGTACTTC. It encodes CSGTAAYEQYF.

The sample holds a few counts of this clonotype. J is TRBJ2-2 and V is TRBV6-4; D perhaps matches TRBD1 (6 bases). The CDR3 covers 15 residues. Germline values: CDR1 MRHNA, CDR2 SNTAGT. V was pared by 3 bases and J by 5 bases, with 13 bases between. This CDR3 reads CASSEGASSTGELFF. The CDR3 region has the DNA TGTGCCAGCAGTGAGGGGGCGTCTAGTACCGGGGAGCTGTTTTTT.

This clonotype was found a few times. The gene calls are TRBV11-2 and TRBJ2-7, with 9 positions matching TRBD2. V shed 1 base, J shed 6 bases, and the junction held 4 bases outside the gene matches. The germline V gene encodes CDR1 SGHAT and CDR2 FQNNGV. The CDR3 is 14 residues long. As DNA, the CDR3 is TGTGCCAGCAGCTTAGCAGCAGCGGGAGGCGAGCAGTACTTC. It specifies CASSLAAAGGEQYF.

The rearrangement links TRBV4-1 to TRBJ2-6; TRBD2 might be the D (6 bases). The CDR3 runs to 17 residues. The germline V gene encodes CDR1 MGHRA and CDR2 YSYEKL. V was shortened by 1 base and J by 0 bases, with 10 bases between the two germline ends. The DNA of the CDR3 is TGCGCCAGCAGCCAAGCGGGAGCCAGCTCTGGGGCCAACGTCCTGACTTTC. This sequence encodes CASSQAGASSGANVLTF.

This chain uses TRBV9 with TRBJ2-1; 10 bases agree with TRBD1. Germline CDR1 SGDLS, CDR2 YYNGEE. The CDR3 covers 20 residues. J gave up 6 bases and V 1 base, and 19 bases lay outside the gene matches. In nucleotides, the CDR3 is TGTGCCAGCAGCGTACCTCCAAACTCTCATACGGGACAGGGGTTCAATGAGCAGTTCTTC. Translated: CASSVPPNSHTGQGFNEQFF.

In this sample, this clonotype turned up a few times. J is TRBJ1-6 and V is TRBV15; no definite D call. Germline loops: CDR1 LNHNV, CDR2 YYDKDF (reference sequence). The V and J ends lost 0 bases and 9 bases respectively, with 6 bases between them. The CDR3 covers 13 residues. In DNA, the CDR3 is TGTGCCACCAGCAGAGATGGTCTTTCACCCCTCCACTTT. Translated: CATSRDGLSPLHF. Full variable domain (remainder filled in from reference TRBV15 and TRBJ1-6): DAMVIQNPRYQVTQFGKPVTLSCSQTLNHNVMYWYQQKSSQAPKLLFHYYDKDFNNEADTPDNFQSRRPNTSFCFLDIRSPGLGDTAMYLCATSRDGLSPLHFGNGTRLTVT.

The chain carries TRBV7-3 and TRBJ2-5; weak D call: TRBD1 (5 bases). This CDR3 contains 15 residues. Between the trimmed V and J ends, which lost 1 base and 4 bases, there was a span of 13 bases. In germline, CDR1 is SGHTA, CDR2 FQGTGA. CDR3 protein: CASSLIGAPLETQYF. The CDR3 region has the DNA TGTGCCAGCAGCTTAATTGGGGCGCCCCTAGAGACCCAGTACTTC.

The chain employs TRBV7-9 and TRBJ2-7; D may be TRBD2 (6 bases). The CDR3 has 12 residues. The germline CDR1 and CDR2 sequences are SEHNR and FQNEAQ (reference sequence). The V end was cut by 4 bases, the J end by 5 bases, with 9 bases between. CDR3: CASSWGDHEQYF. As DNA, the CDR3 is TGTGCCAGCAGCTGGGGGGACCACGAGCAGTACTTC.

This clonotype has just a few counts. The rearrangement uses TRBV24-1 and TRBJ2-1; 7 positions agree with TRBD1. CDR3 size: 15 residues. Germline V lookup: CDR1 KGHDR, CDR2 SFDVKD. With V trimmed by 3 bases and J by 4 bases, 5 bases remained unmatched. CDR3 nucleotides: TGTGCCACCAGTGATACGGACAGGAGATACAATGAGCAGTTCTTC. This translates into CATSDTDRRYNEQFF.

V and J are TRBV20-1 and TRBJ2-1; TRBD1 aligns across 7 bases. The CDR3 consists of 12 residues. Germline-derived CDR1 and CDR2 are DFQATT and SNEGSKA (reference sequence). The CDR3 loop is CRAGGSYNEQFF. The CDR3 DNA is TGCAGGGCAGGGGGATCCTACAATGAGCAGTTCTTC.